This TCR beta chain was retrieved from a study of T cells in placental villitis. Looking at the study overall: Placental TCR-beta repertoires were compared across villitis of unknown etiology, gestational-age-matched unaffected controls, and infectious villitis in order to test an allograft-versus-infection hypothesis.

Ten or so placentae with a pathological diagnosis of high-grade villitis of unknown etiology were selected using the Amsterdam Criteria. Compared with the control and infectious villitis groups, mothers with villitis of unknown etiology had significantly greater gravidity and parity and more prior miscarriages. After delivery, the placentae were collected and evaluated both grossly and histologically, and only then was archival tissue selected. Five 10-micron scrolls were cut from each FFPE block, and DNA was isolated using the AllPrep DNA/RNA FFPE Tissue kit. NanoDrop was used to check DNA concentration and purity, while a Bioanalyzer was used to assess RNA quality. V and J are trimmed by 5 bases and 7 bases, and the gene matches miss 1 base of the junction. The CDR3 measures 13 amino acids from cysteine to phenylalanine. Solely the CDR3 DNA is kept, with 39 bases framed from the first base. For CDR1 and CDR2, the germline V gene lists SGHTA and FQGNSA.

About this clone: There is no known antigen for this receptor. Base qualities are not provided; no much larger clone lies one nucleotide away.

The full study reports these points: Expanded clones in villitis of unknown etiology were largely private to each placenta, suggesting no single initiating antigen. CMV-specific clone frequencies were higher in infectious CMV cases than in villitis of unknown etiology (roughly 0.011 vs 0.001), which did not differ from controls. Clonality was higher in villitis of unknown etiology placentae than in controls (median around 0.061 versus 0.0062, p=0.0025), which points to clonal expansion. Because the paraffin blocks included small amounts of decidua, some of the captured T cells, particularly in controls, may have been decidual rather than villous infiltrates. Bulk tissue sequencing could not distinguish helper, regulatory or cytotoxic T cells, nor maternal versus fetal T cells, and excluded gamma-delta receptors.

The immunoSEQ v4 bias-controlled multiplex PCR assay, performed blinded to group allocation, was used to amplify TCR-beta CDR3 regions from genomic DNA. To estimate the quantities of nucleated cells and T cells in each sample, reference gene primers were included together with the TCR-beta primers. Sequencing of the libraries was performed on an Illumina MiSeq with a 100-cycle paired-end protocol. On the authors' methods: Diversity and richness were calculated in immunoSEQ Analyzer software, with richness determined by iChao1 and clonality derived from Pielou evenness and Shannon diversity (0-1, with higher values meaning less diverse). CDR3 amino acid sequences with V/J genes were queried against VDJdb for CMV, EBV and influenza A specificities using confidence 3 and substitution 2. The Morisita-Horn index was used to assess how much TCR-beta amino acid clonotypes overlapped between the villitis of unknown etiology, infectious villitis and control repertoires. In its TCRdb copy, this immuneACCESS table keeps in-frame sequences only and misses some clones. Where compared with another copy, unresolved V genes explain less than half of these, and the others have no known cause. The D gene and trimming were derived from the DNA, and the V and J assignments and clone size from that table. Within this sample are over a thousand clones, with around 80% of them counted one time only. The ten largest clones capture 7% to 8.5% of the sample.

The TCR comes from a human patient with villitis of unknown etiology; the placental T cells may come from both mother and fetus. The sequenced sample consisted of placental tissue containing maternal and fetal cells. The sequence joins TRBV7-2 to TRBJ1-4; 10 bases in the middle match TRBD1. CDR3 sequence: CASSRDRGEKLFF. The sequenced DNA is TGTGCCAGCAGCCGGGACAGGGGTGAAAAACTGTTTTTT.